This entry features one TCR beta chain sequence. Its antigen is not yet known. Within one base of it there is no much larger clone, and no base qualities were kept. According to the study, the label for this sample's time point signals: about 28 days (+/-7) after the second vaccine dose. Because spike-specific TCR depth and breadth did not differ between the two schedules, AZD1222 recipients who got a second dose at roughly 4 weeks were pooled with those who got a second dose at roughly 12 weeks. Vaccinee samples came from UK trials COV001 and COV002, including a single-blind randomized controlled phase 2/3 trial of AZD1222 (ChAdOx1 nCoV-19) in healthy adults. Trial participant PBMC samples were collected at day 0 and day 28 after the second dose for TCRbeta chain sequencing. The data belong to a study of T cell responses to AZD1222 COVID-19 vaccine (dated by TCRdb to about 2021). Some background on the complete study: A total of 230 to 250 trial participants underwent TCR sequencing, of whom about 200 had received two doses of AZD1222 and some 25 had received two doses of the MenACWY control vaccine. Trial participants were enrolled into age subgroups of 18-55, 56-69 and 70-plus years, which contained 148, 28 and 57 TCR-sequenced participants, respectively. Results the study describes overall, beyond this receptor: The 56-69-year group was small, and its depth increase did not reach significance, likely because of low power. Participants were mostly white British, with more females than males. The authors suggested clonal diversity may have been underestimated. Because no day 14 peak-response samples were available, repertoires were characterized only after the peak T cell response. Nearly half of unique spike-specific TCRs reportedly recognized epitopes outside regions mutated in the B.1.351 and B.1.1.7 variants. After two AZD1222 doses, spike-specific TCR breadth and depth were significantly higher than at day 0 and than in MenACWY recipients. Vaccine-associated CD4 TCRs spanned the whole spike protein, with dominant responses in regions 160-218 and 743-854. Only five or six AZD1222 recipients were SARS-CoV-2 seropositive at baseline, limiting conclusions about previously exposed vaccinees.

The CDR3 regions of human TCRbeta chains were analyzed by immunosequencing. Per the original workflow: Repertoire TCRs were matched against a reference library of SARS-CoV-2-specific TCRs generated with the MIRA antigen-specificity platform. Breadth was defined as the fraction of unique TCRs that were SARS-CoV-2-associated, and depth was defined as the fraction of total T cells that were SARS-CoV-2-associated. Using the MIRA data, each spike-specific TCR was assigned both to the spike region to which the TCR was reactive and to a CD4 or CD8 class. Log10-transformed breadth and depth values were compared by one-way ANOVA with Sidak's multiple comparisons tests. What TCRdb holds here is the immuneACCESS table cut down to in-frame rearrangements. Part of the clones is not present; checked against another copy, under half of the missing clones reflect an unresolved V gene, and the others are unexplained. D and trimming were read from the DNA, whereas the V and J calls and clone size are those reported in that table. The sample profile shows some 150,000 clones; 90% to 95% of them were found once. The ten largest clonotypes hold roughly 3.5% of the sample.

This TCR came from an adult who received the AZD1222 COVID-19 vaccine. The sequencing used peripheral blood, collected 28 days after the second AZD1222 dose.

DNA sequence: TGTGCCAGCAGCCTCGGGGGAAGAATGAACACTGAAGCTTTCTTT. Its translation is CASSLGGRMNTEAFF. This receptor chain uses TRBV7-6 and TRBJ1-1; TRBD1 could be the D gene, as 5 bases match. CDR1 and CDR2 (SGHVS, FNYEAQ) derive from the germline V gene. The CDR3 runs 15 residues from the cysteine to the phenylalanine. Just the 45-base CDR3 DNA is kept, in frame starting at base 1. V drops 5 bases and J drops 0 bases, leaving 13 bases in between.